These 24 T cell receptor beta chains were sequenced from one sample in a study of vaccination and CD4 T cells after COVID-19. Cultured CD4+ T cell DNA underwent sequencing with the Oncomine TCR Beta short-read assay. TCRdb re-derived calls from the PCR reads in MiXCR, one entry per CDR3 protein. The table shows some 14,000 distinct CDR3 sequences, with 25% to 35% occurring only once. Which antigens these TCRs recognize remains unknown. Treatment defined: approximately 10-day PBMC culture with coronavirus spike peptide pools or control peptides (ViraFEST assay). Here the sequenced sample was CD4+ T cells from blood, cultured in vitro, taken before SARS-CoV-2 vaccination. Every receptor here comes from a human donor who received a COVID-19 vaccine.

The chain uses TRBV4-1 and TRBJ2-7; 7 nucleotides align to TRBD1. V shed 1 base, J shed 0 bases, and the junction held 6 bases outside the gene matches. The germline gives CDR1 MGHRA, CDR2 YSYEKL. CDR3 length equals 16 residues. CDR3: CASSQVAGTVSYEQYF. The CDR3 DNA reads as TGCGCCAGCAGCCAAGTCGCCGGGACAGTCTCCTACGAGCAGTACTTC.

By share, this clonotype counts as medium-sized. CDR3 residues: CASSYQRGPNYGYTF. For the CDR3, the DNA is TGTGCCAGCAGTTACCAACGGGGCCCTAACTATGGCTACACCTTC. The chain uses TRBV6-5 and TRBJ1-2; tentative D call: TRBD1 (5 bases). The germline gives CDR1 MNHEY, CDR2 SVGAGI. The CDR3 is 15 residues long. V was pared by 2 bases and J by 0 bases, with 10 bases between.

This clonotype was counted a few times. This rearrangement joins TRBV30 to TRBJ2-2; D possibly corresponds to TRBD1 (6 bases). CDR3 length: 16 amino acids. Germline CDR1 is GTSNPN and CDR2 is SVGIG (reference sequence). Deletions cut 4 bases from V and 1 base from J, with 16 bases between. The CDR3 spells CAWNGGGHRNTGELFF. CDR3 bases: TGTGCCTGGAACGGTGGGGGACATAGGAACACCGGGGAGCTGTTTTTT. Full variable domain (remainder filled in from reference TRBV30 and TRBJ2-2): SQTIHQWPATLVQPVGSPLSLECTVEGTSNPNLYWYRQAAGRGLQLLFYSVGIGQISSEVPQNLSASRPQDRQFILSSKKLLLSDSGFYLCAWNGGGHRNTGELFFGEGSRLTVL.

The V and J genes are TRBV9 and TRBJ1-1; no reliable D call. Germline-derived CDR1 and CDR2 are SGDLS and YYNGEE. Trimming pared 3 bases from V and 7 bases from J, leaving 13 bases between. The CDR3 length is 13 residues. As DNA, the CDR3 is TGTGCCAGCAGCGCCACCATTGAGGTTGAAGCTTTCTTT. This gives the protein CASSATIEVEAFF.

The chain employs TRBV18 and TRBJ1-2, with no clear D. This CDR3 has 14 amino acids. V lost 2 bases to trimming and J lost 3 bases, with 10 bases between them. Germline lookup yields CDR1 KGHSH and CDR2 LQKENI. The CDR3 protein is CASSPGRVDYGYTF. The CDR3 region has the DNA TGTGCCAGCTCACCAGGAAGGGTGGACTATGGCTACACCTTC.

This chain connects TRBV20-1 to TRBJ2-2, with unresolved D. The germline V gene encodes CDR1 DFQATT and CDR2 SNEGSKA (reference sequence). The V and J ends lost 0 bases and 8 bases respectively, with 7 bases between them. This CDR3 contains 12 residues. The CDR3 is CSARERGGELFF. The CDR3 coding sequence is TGCAGTGCTAGAGAGAGAGGAGGGGAGCTGTTTTTT.

The chain carries TRBV20-1 and TRBJ1-6; D is uncertain. The CDR3 totals 13 residues. Looked up from germline, CDR1 is DFQATT and CDR2 is SNEGSKA (reference sequence). V lost 4 bases to trimming and J lost 7 bases, with 11 bases between them. The CDR3 loop is CSAKGQVNSPLHF. CDR3 coding DNA: TGCAGTGCTAAAGGGCAGGTCAATTCACCCCTCCACTTT.

This CDR3 is CASSVGPLNTDTQYF. CDR3 sequence (DNA): TGTGCCAGTAGTGTCGGACCACTTAACACAGATACGCAGTATTTT. The rearrangement links TRBV19 to TRBJ2-3, with D hard to call. The CDR3 spans 15 residues. Trimming cost V 5 bases and J 2 bases, with 14 bases left between them. Germline assignment: CDR1 LNHDA and CDR2 SQIVND (reference sequence).

The genes are TRBV6-5 and TRBJ2-1; TRBD1 matches 7 bases. After removal of 6 bases from V and 5 bases from J, the junction contained 7 bases not matched to a gene. This CDR3 region has 14 residues. CDR1 is MNHEY, CDR2 SVGAGI, per germline. CDR3 protein: CASSYGTVNNEQFF. In nucleotides, the CDR3 is TGTGCCAGCAGCTACGGGACAGTTAACAATGAGCAGTTCTTC.

The chain joins TRBV6-1 to TRBJ1-5; D is unclear. The CDR3 spans 16 residues. The germline CDR1 and CDR2 sequences are MNHNS and SASEGT. The ends were cut back, 6 bases at V and 0 bases at J, with 15 bases in the middle. DNA of the CDR3: TGTGCCAGCAGGTCCCGTGGCAGCTATAGCAATCAGCCCCAGCATTTT. It is translated as CASRSRGSYSNQPQHF.

Only a few counts were recorded for this clonotype. The CDR3 nucleotides read TGTGCCAGCAGTGCTGAGGGGGGGCTAGAGACCCAGTACTTC. Amino acids: CASSAEGGLETQYF. The chain employs TRBV2 and TRBJ2-5; TRBD2 might be the D (7 bases). This CDR3 spans 14 amino acids. V lost 4 bases to trimming and J lost 4 bases, with 13 bases between them. Germline V gene sequence: CDR1 SNHLY, CDR2 FYNNEI.

This clonotype was recorded a few times. The chain has TRBV30 and TRBJ1-5; 7 bases match TRBD1. V was pared by 3 bases and J by 6 bases, with 5 bases of the junction left unmatched. Germline V CDR1 and CDR2: GTSNPN, SVGIG (reference sequence). The CDR3 is made up of 13 amino acids. CDR3 nucleotide sequence: TGTGCCTGGAGATCAGGGGGGACTCAGCCCCAGCATTTT. Protein product: CAWRSGGTQPQHF.

The chain carries TRBV6-1 and TRBJ2-5; D is perhaps TRBD2 (5 bases). CDR3 length: 15 residues. V shed 4 bases and J shed 2 bases, with 14 bases lying between them. Germline V gene data show CDR1 as MNHNS and CDR2 as SASEGT. CDR3 DNA: TGTGCCAGCAGTGGTCATGGAGAGCGGCAAGAGACCCAGTACTTC. It translates to CASSGHGERQETQYF.

This clonotype came up a few times. V gene TRBV30 combines with J gene TRBJ1-2; D call uncertain. Germline V gene lookup returns CDR1 GTSNPN and CDR2 SVGIG (reference sequence). The CDR3 spans 12 residues. Trimming stripped 5 bases from V and 5 bases from J, with 12 bases between. CDR3 nucleotides: TGTGCCTGGGGCGCGGGGAAGTATGGCTACACCTTC. Translated, it gives CAWGAGKYGYTF.

There are a few counts of this clonotype. The chain employs TRBV7-2 and TRBJ2-7; the D is unclear. The germline gives CDR1 SGHTA, CDR2 FQGNSA. The CDR3 totals 13 residues. Trimming pared 8 bases from V and 2 bases from J, leaving 13 bases between. This CDR3 is CASGPSNTYEQYF. In DNA, the CDR3 is TGTGCCAGCGGGCCATCAAATACCTACGAGCAGTACTTC.

This clonotype was detected only a few times. V usage is TRBV19 and J usage is TRBJ2-3; 10 positions agree with TRBD1. The CDR3 totals 15 residues. CDR1 is LNHDA and CDR2 is SQIVND in the germline V gene (reference sequence). V shed 6 bases, J shed 2 bases, and the junction held 5 bases outside the gene matches. The CDR3 is CASSAGTGDTDTQYF. DNA for the CDR3: TGTGCCAGTAGCGCCGGGACAGGGGACACAGATACGCAGTATTTT.

This clonotype appeared a few times. The chain is built from TRBV24-1 and TRBJ2-5, with TRBD1 matching 8 bases. V trimming: 4 bases; J trimming: 5 bases; junction bases outside the gene matches: 8. CDR3 length equals 15 residues. Germline V gene sequence: CDR1 KGHDR, CDR2 SFDVKD. The CDR3 loop is CATSDPGQGRETQYF. DNA of the CDR3: TGTGCCACCAGTGACCCCGGACAGGGTAGGGAGACCCAGTACTTC.

This clonotype is medium-sized in the sample. The chain links TRBV24-1 to TRBJ1-2; 9 bases map to TRBD1. The CDR3 totals 14 residues. CDR1 KGHDR and CDR2 SFDVKD come from the germline V gene. V dropped 6 bases and J dropped 1; count of bases not matched to a gene: 2. The CDR3: CATSPGQGNYGYTF. The CDR3 DNA is TGTGCCACCAGTCCGGGACAGGGTAACTATGGCTACACCTTC.

V gene TRBV20-1 combines with J gene TRBJ2-3; 9 bases are shared with TRBD2. Germline assignment: CDR1 DFQATT and CDR2 SNEGSKA (reference sequence). J was trimmed by 1 base and V by 5 bases; bases with no gene match: 4. The CDR3 has 14 amino acids. CDR3 region: CSAEAGGGTDTQYF. CDR3 in DNA: TGCAGTGCTGAAGCGGGGGGAGGCACAGATACGCAGTATTTT.

The V and J genes are TRBV18 and TRBJ2-7, with D possibly matching TRBD1 (6 bases). CDR3 length: 14 residues. Germline CDR1 and CDR2: KGHSH and LQKENI. Trimming removed 3 bases from V and 2 bases from J, with 11 bases in between. The CDR3 nucleotides are TGTGCCAGCTCACCTGGACAGAAGACCTACGAGCAGTACTTC. As protein: CASSPGQKTYEQYF. Using reference TRBV18 and TRBJ2-7 for the parts outside the CDR3, the full variable domain is NAGVMQNPRHLVRRRGQEARLRCSPMKGHSHVYWYRQLPEEGLKFMVYLQKENIIDESGMPKERFSAEFPKEGPSILRIQQVVRGDSAAYFCASSPGQKTYEQYFGPGTRLTVT.

The V and J genes are TRBV15 and TRBJ2-6; 9 positions agree with TRBD1. The trim removed 1 base at V and 1 base at J, leaving 5 bases unmatched. The CDR3 has 18 residues. The germline V gene has CDR1 LNHNV and CDR2 YYDKDF (reference sequence). The CDR3 region is CATSRGRTGASGANVLTF. The CDR3 DNA sequence: TGTGCCACCAGCAGAGGAAGGACAGGGGCTTCTGGGGCCAACGTCCTGACTTTC.

This clonotype was observed a handful of times. This rearrangement joins TRBV20-1 to TRBJ2-5; D unclear. This CDR3 spans 12 amino acids. Trimming removed 3 bases at V and 1 base at J, with 6 bases between. Germline CDR1 DFQATT, CDR2 SNEGSKA (reference sequence). CDR3 nucleotide sequence: TGCAGTGCTAGGGTCTCCCAAGAGACCCAGTACTTC. Its translation: CSARVSQETQYF.

This clonotype was counted only a few times. The V and J genes are TRBV24-1 and TRBJ2-1, with TRBD1 identical over 9 bases. Germline CDR1 KGHDR, CDR2 SFDVKD. This CDR3 is 16 amino acids long. V was clipped by 3 bases and J by 6 bases; unmatched bases: 8. CDR3 amino acids: CATSDPGTGYRNEQFF. The CDR3, as DNA: TGTGCCACCAGTGATCCCGGGACAGGGTATCGCAATGAGCAGTTCTTC.

This clonotype was detected a few times. The chain recombines TRBV24-1 with TRBJ2-1; no clear D. CDR3 length: 17 residues. In germline, CDR1 is KGHDR, CDR2 SFDVKD. V lost 4 bases and J lost 4, with 19 bases in between. CDR3 residues: CATSDPSQGKIYNEQFF. The CDR3 DNA follows: TGTGCCACCAGTGACCCCTCACAAGGGAAGATTTACAATGAGCAGTTCTTC.